Listed here are 32 T cell receptor beta chains from one sample, sequenced in a study of T cell changes during pregnancy in multiple sclerosis. Produced via immunoSEQ multiplex PCR; TCRdb's table is partial and in-frame only. The table lists 60,000 to 85,000 clones, about 90% of them singletons. Here the sequenced sample was peripheral blood, taken in the second trimester of pregnancy. All receptors come from a female donor in good health, enrolled as a control in a pregnancy study.

This chain joins TRBV5-4 and TRBJ2-7; TRBD2 agrees at 9 bases. The CDR3 runs to 16 residues. Trimming removed 4 bases from V and 7 bases from J; junction bases left unmatched: 15. CDR1 is SGHNT and CDR2 is YYREEE in the germline V gene (reference sequence). CDR3 sequence reads: CASSTGLAIRRGEQYF. DNA for the CDR3: TGTGCCAGCAGCACAGGACTAGCGATCAGAAGGGGGGAGCAGTACTTC.

The V call is TRBV6-4, the J call TRBJ2-1; 14 bases fit TRBD2. The CDR3 is 16 residues long. CDR1 is MRHNA and CDR2 is SNTAGT in the germline V gene. The V and J ends lost 6 bases and 5 bases, in that order; junction bases with no gene match: 6. The CDR3 loop reads CASSLTSGGENNEQFF. The CDR3 DNA sequence: TGTGCCAGCAGCCTGACTAGCGGGGGGGAAAACAATGAGCAGTTCTTC.

The CDR3, as DNA: TGTGCCAGCAGCCAAGCGGGGGGTATGAATGAGCAGTTCTTC. Its protein product is CASSQAGGMNEQFF. The rearrangement uses TRBV7-9 and TRBJ2-1; TRBD2 matches 9 bases. The CDR3 has 14 residues. V gave up 5 bases and J gave up 7 bases; unmatched junction bases: 6. CDR1 SEHNR and CDR2 FQNEAQ come from the germline V gene (reference sequence).

This rearrangement joins TRBV19 to TRBJ2-2; possible D gene TRBD1, 5 bases. The V end was cut by 3 bases, the J end by 4 bases, with 9 bases between. The germline gives CDR1 LNHDA, CDR2 SQIVND (reference sequence). The CDR3 extends over 14 amino acids. CDR3 bases: TGTGCCAGTAGTATGAGGACAAGCACCGGGGAGCTGTTTTTT. This gives the protein CASSMRTSTGELFF.

CDR3 amino acids: CASQGGLSNQPQHF. The CDR3 DNA reads TGTGCCAGCCAGGGGGGCTTGAGCAATCAGCCCCAGCATTTT. The rearrangement uses TRBV28 and TRBJ1-5, with 7 bases that match TRBD1. With V trimmed by 8 bases and J by 1 base, 5 bases remained unmatched. From germline, CDR1 is MDHEN and CDR2 SYDVKM. This CDR3 has 14 residues.

The chain has TRBV9 and TRBJ2-2, with TRBD2 matching 14 bases. V gave up 4 bases and J gave up 7 bases; unmatched junction bases: 6. CDR1 is SGDLS and CDR2 is YYNGEE in the germline V gene. The CDR3 has 16 residues. The CDR3 is CASSSRLAGGVGELFF. CDR3 in DNA: TGTGCCAGCAGCTCACGACTAGCGGGAGGGGTCGGGGAGCTGTTTTTT.

The chain couples TRBV27 to TRBJ1-1; D is unclear. The CDR3 is 13 residues long. Germline CDR1 reads MNHEY; CDR2 reads SMNVEV (reference sequence). V was cut by 2 bases and J by 1 base, with 5 bases left in between. The CDR3 region has the DNA TGTGCCAGCAGTTTAGGCGGGAACACTGAAGCTTTCTTT. This encodes CASSLGGNTEAFF.

This chain uses TRBV5-1 with TRBJ2-7; TRBD2 aligns across 8 bases. Germline-derived CDR1 and CDR2 are SGHRS and YFSETQ. The CDR3 runs to 15 residues. V lost 5 bases and J lost 3; bases outside the gene matches: 10. CDR3 loop: CASSQTSGDIYEQYF. CDR3 nucleotide sequence: TGCGCCAGCAGTCAAACTAGCGGAGACATCTACGAGCAGTACTTC.

This chain links TRBV19 with TRBJ1-4, with 7 bases matching TRBD1. Per germline, CDR1 LNHDA and CDR2 SQIVND (reference sequence). J gave up 8 bases and V 7 bases, and 10 bases lay outside the gene matches. CDR3 length equals 14 residues. CDR3 amino acids: CASKGGDREEKLFF. In nucleotides, the CDR3 is TGTGCCAGTAAAGGGGGAGACAGGGAAGAAAAACTGTTTTTT. The entire variable domain, with the rest obtained from reference TRBV19 and TRBJ1-4, is as follows: DGGITQSPKYLFRKEGQNVTLSCEQNLNHDAMYWYRQDPGQGLRLIYYSQIVNDFQKGDIAEGYSVSREKKESFPLTVTSAQKNPTAFYLCASKGGDREEKLFFGSGTQLSVL.

This rearrangement joins TRBV5-1 to TRBJ2-4; 10 nucleotides agree with TRBD1. Germline CDR1 is SGHRS and CDR2 is YFSETQ. This CDR3 spans 16 amino acids. V gave up 0 bases and J gave up 7 bases; unmatched junction bases: 7. The CDR3 DNA reads as TGCGCCAGCAGCTTGGCCTGGGGACAGGGGATGAACATTCAGTACTTC. Translating it yields CASSLAWGQGMNIQYF.

This chain links TRBV2 with TRBJ1-2; no clear D. The CDR3 is 15 amino acids. The germline V gene encodes CDR1 SNHLY and CDR2 FYNNEI. The germline V and J ends were trimmed by 2 bases and 2 bases, with 12 bases remaining between them. The DNA of the CDR3 is TGTGCCAGCAGTGAACCGCCGCGGCAGAACTATGGCTACACCTTC. Amino acids: CASSEPPRQNYGYTF.

The chain employs TRBV25-1 and TRBJ2-2, with 7 bases identical to TRBD1. Germline V lookup: CDR1 MGHDK, CDR2 SYGVNS. The CDR3 contains 16 residues. The V gene end was trimmed by 4 bases and the J gene end by 3 bases; junction bases not matched to a gene: 8. CDR3 coding DNA: TGTGCCAGCAGTGGGAAGAACAGGGGTTACACCGGGGAGCTGTTTTTT. Translating it yields CASSGKNRGYTGELFF. Variable domain in full (rest from reference TRBV25-1 and TRBJ2-2): EADIYQTPRYLVIGTGKKITLECSQTMGHDKMYWYQQDPGMELHLIHYSYGVNSTEKGDLSSESTVSRIRTEHFPLTLESARPSHTSQYLCASSGKNRGYTGELFFGEGSRLTVL.

The V call is TRBV27, the J call TRBJ2-5, with 8 bases identical to TRBD1. The CDR3 runs 15 residues. Germline V gives CDR1 MNHEY, CDR2 SMNVEV (reference sequence). V shed 3 bases, J shed 4 bases, and the junction held 7 bases outside the gene matches. The CDR3 bases are TGTGCCAGCAGTTTTCAGGGGGCGAGGGGAGAGACCCAGTACTTC. Protein sequence: CASSFQGARGETQYF.

This chain uses TRBV25-1 with TRBJ2-1, with TRBD1 identical over 8 bases. Germline lookup yields CDR1 MGHDK and CDR2 SYGVNS. The CDR3 covers 15 residues. Trimming took 8 bases from V and 5 from J; bases not matched to a gene: 11. The CDR3 is CASFKQGDRNNEQFF. In DNA, the CDR3 is TGTGCCAGCTTCAAACAGGGGGATCGAAACAATGAGCAGTTCTTC.

The V gene is TRBV7-9, the J gene TRBJ2-6; a weak D match, TRBD2 (5 bases). There are 17 residues in the CDR3. V was clipped by 7 bases and J by 2 bases, with 18 bases between them. The V gene's germline CDR1 is SEHNR and CDR2 FQNEAQ (reference sequence). The CDR3 DNA reads TGTGCCAGCAATTCGCTCCGGGGTAAGCCTGGGGCCAACGTCCTGACTTTC. Protein: CASNSLRGKPGANVLTF.

The chain uses TRBV7-9 and TRBJ2-1; a possible D gene is TRBD2 (5 bases). Trimming cost V 4 bases and J 2 bases, with 12 bases left between them. The germline V gene has CDR1 SEHNR and CDR2 FQNEAQ (reference sequence). This CDR3 has 15 residues. The CDR3 DNA reads as TGTGCCAGCAGCTCGACCCCCGGGGCCTACAATGAGCAGTTCTTC. Encoded protein: CASSSTPGAYNEQFF.

The gene calls are TRBV28 and TRBJ2-3; D remains ambiguous. The V gene's germline CDR1 is MDHEN and CDR2 SYDVKM. This CDR3 contains 14 residues. Trimming removed 4 bases at V and 5 bases at J, with 13 bases between. The DNA for the CDR3 is TGTGCCAGCAGTTCCTCACTAACACGAGATACGCAGTATTTT. It is translated as CASSSSLTRDTQYF. The whole variable domain, remainder taken from reference TRBV28 and TRBJ2-3, is DVKVTQSSRYLVKRTGEKVFLECVQDMDHENMFWYRQDPGLGLRLIYFSYDVKMKEKGDIPEGYSVSREKKERFSLILESASTNQTSMYLCASSSSLTRDTQYFGPGTRLTVL.

The CDR3: CSVEETLYGYTF. The CDR3 DNA reads as TGCAGCGTTGAAGAGACACTTTATGGCTACACCTTC. V is TRBV29-1 and J is TRBJ1-2; D unclear. Trimming took off 0 bases at V and 5 bases at J, with 7 bases between the two ends. The germline V gene encodes CDR1 SQVTM and CDR2 ANQGSEA. The CDR3 contains 12 residues. Full variable domain (outside the CDR3, taken from reference TRBV29-1 and TRBJ1-2): SAVISQKPSRDICQRGTSLTIQCQVDSQVTMMFWYRQQPGQSLTLIATANQGSEATYESGFVIDKFPISRPNLTFSTLTVSNMSPEDSSIYLCSVEETLYGYTFGSGTRLTVV.

The V gene is TRBV21-1, the J gene TRBJ1-4; TRBD1 is the table's D call, not checked against the DNA. TRBV21-1 represents a pseudogene. The CDR3 is 15 amino acids. CDR3 DNA sequence: TGTGCCAGCAGCAAAGCGGGGCCTACTAATGAAAAACTGTTTTTT. Translated, it gives CASSKAGPTNEKLFF.

Comments on this clone: Other DNA sequences in this specimen translate into the identical CDR3. The chain recombines TRBV19 with TRBJ1-5; unclear D gene. Trimming removed 7 bases from V and 5 bases from J, with 21 bases in between. The germline V gene has CDR1 LNHDA and CDR2 SQIVND (reference sequence). The CDR3 sequence is 16 residues long. The CDR3 nucleotides are TGTGCCAGTACCACCGGAGGGCAGAGGTTTTATCAGCCCCAGCATTTT. Encoded protein: CASTTGGQRFYQPQHF.

A few counts support this clone. The chain employs TRBV21-1 and TRBJ2-7; the table's D gene call, TRBD2, was not cross checked with the DNA. TRBV21-1 is a documented pseudogene. This CDR3 spans 18 amino acids. The CDR3 here is CASTGRIVDFPSSYEQYF. The CDR3 bases are TGTGCCAGCACCGGGAGGATAGTAGACTTCCCAAGCTCCTACGAGCAGTACTTC.

The rearrangement uses TRBV5-4 and TRBJ2-4; 11 bases map to TRBD2. Trimming took 0 bases from V and 6 from J; bases not matched to a gene: 8. This CDR3 is 17 amino acids long. CDR1 is SGHNT and CDR2 is YYREEE in the germline V gene (reference sequence). Written as DNA, the CDR3 is TGTGCCAGCAGCTTGGAGACTAGCGGGATGGAGGCAAACATTCAGTACTTC. Encoded protein: CASSLETSGMEANIQYF. The full variable domain, rest sourced from reference TRBV5-4 and TRBJ2-4, is ETGVTQSPTHLIKTRGQQVTLRCSSQSGHNTVSWYQQALGQGPQFIFQYYREEENGRGNFPPRFSGLQFPNYSSELNVNALELDDSALYLCASSLETSGMEANIQYFGAGTRLSVL.

The rearrangement joins TRBV18 to TRBJ1-5, with 8 bases fitting TRBD1. CDR1 is KGHSH, CDR2 LQKENI, per germline. The CDR3 is made up of 14 amino acids. With 3 bases clipped from V and 8 bases from J, the junction kept 6 bases outside the gene matches. The CDR3 sequence is CASSPGQGSEPQHF. CDR3 nucleotides: TGTGCCAGCTCACCCGGACAGGGTTCGGAGCCCCAGCATTTT.

This chain connects TRBV11-3 to TRBJ2-2, with TRBD2 identical over 13 bases. Germline V gives CDR1 SGHNT, CDR2 YENEEA. The CDR3 spans 16 residues. The junction had 4 bases not matched to a gene; V was cut back by 5 bases and J by 4 bases. The CDR3 DNA reads TGTGCCAGCAGCCCCCGGACTAGCGGGGGCACCGGGGAGCTGTTTTTT. Translating gives CASSPRTSGGTGELFF.

The rearrangement uses TRBV5-1 and TRBJ2-2; 10 bases match TRBD1. This CDR3 has 15 amino acids. Germline CDR1 SGHRS, CDR2 YFSETQ. J was trimmed by 5 bases and V by 3 bases; bases with no gene match: 4. In nucleotides, the CDR3 is TGCGCCAGCAGCTGGGGACAGGGGAGAACCGGGGAGCTGTTTTTT. Its translation: CASSWGQGRTGELFF. Complete variable domain (other parts from reference TRBV5-1 and TRBJ2-2): KAGVTQTPRYLIKTRGQQVTLSCSPISGHRSVSWYQQTPGQGLQFLFEYFSETQRNKGNFPGRFSGRQFSNSRSEMNVSTLELGDSALYLCASSWGQGRTGELFFGEGSRLTVL.

This chain uses TRBV5-6 with TRBJ2-6; D might be TRBD1 (6 bases). This CDR3 has 17 amino acids. Germline V gene sequence: CDR1 SGHDT, CDR2 YYEEEE. V was cut by 4 bases and J by 0 bases, with 14 bases left in between. CDR3 DNA sequence: TGTGCCAGCAGCCCCGACAGGTTCTACTCTGGGGCCAACGTCCTGACTTTC. This gives the protein CASSPDRFYSGANVLTF.

The chain uses TRBV28 and TRBJ2-4; TRBD2 is a possible D gene (7 bases). In germline, CDR1 is MDHEN, CDR2 SYDVKM. V was clipped by 6 bases and J by 2 bases, with 14 bases between them. The CDR3 is made up of 15 amino acids. CDR3 sequence: CASRGGVLTKNIQYF. The CDR3 DNA is TGTGCCAGCAGAGGGGGGGTGTTAACCAAAAACATTCAGTACTTC.

Only one count was recorded for this clone. This chain links TRBV5-1 with TRBJ2-3, with 12 bases lining up with TRBD2. J gave up 7 bases and V 4 bases, and 7 bases lay outside the gene matches. This CDR3 has 15 residues. Germline CDR1 reads SGHRS; CDR2 reads YFSETQ. The CDR3 bases are TGCGCCAGCAGCCCCCCCCTAGCGGGAGGGCATACGCAGTATTTT. This translates into CASSPPLAGGHTQYF.

The V gene is TRBV7-2, the J gene TRBJ1-5; 11 nucleotides match TRBD1. Germline trimming cut 5 bases from V and 7 bases from J; bases unmatched to any gene: 4. CDR3 length equals 14 residues. Germline V CDR1 and CDR2: SGHTA, FQGNSA. CDR3 amino acids: CASSPGTGGQPQHF. In nucleotides, the CDR3 is TGTGCCAGCAGCCCCGGGACAGGGGGGCAGCCCCAGCATTTT. The full variable domain, with the rest looked up from reference TRBV7-2 and TRBJ1-5, is GAGVSQSPSNKVTEKGKDVELRCDPISGHTALYWYRQSLGQGLEFLIYFQGNSAPDKSGLPSDRFSAERTGGSVSTLTIQRTQQEDSAVYLCASSPGTGGQPQHFGDGTRLSIL.

The V gene is TRBV6-4, the J gene TRBJ2-3; 7 bases are shared with TRBD2. Trimming cost V 5 bases and J 5 bases; bases outside gene matches: 7. CDR1 is MRHNA, CDR2 SNTAGT, per germline. This CDR3 has 14 amino acids. The CDR3 DNA reads as TGTGCCAGCAGTCTAAACCCGGGGGGAGATACGCAGTATTTT. Its translation is CASSLNPGGDTQYF.

This clone was recorded a few times. This chain connects TRBV19 to TRBJ1-4, with D possibly being TRBD1 (6 bases). V was shortened by 4 bases and J by 5 bases, with 11 bases between the two germline ends. This CDR3 has 14 residues. The germline CDR1 and CDR2 sequences are LNHDA and SQIVND (reference sequence). In nucleotides, the CDR3 is TGTGCCAGTAGTACGGACAGAGACAATGAAAAACTGTTTTTT. Protein product: CASSTDRDNEKLFF.

This clone was seen more than once but under ten times. V gene TRBV27 combines with J gene TRBJ2-1, with 14 nucleotides matching TRBD2. The trim removed 6 bases at V and 2 bases at J, leaving 9 bases unmatched. In germline, CDR1 is MNHEY, CDR2 SMNVEV (reference sequence). The CDR3 is made up of 18 amino acids. The CDR3 reads CASRAGTSGGQTYNEQFF. In DNA, the CDR3 is TGTGCCAGCAGGGCCGGGACTAGCGGGGGCCAAACCTACAATGAGCAGTTCTTC.